The entry below gives a single TCR beta chain sequence along with its context. Its target is unknown. This record belongs to a study of cytomegalovirus exposure and HLA in healthy donors. General study findings and limits: Most TCR sequences proved rare, with some public TCRs found in many donors.

The germline V and J ends were trimmed by 2 bases and 2 bases, with 11 bases remaining between them. CDR3 length: 14 residues. The germline V gene has CDR1 SGHDT and CDR2 YYEEEE. Assay: immunoSEQ multiplex PCR; the TCRdb copy retains only in-frame clones and omits some. The profile shows under 300,000 clones, 65% to 90% of them singletons. The origin of this receptor is a young woman in good health and CMV-seronegative. Input material: PBMCs. The rearrangement links TRBV5-6 to TRBJ2-7; D is unresolved. The CDR3 region has the DNA TGTGCCAGCAGCTTCATCGGGTCCACCTACGAGCAGTACTTC. It yields the protein CASSFIGSTYEQYF.